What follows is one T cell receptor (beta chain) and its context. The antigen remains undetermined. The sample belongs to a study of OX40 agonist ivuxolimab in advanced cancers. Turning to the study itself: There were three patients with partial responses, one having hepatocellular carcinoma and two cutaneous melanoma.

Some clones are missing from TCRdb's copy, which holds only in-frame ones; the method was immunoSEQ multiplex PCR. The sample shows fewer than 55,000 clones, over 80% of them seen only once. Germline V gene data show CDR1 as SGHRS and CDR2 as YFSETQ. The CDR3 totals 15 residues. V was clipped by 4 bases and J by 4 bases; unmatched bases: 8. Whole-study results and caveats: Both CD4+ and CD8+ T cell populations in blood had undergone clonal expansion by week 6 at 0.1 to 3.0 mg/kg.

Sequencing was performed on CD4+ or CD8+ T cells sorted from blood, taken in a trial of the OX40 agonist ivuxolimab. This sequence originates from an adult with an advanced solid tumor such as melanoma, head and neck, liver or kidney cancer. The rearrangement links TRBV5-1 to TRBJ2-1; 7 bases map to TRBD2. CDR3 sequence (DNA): TGCGCCAGCAGCCGAACGGGACTACATTACAATGAGCAGTTCTTC. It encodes CASSRTGLHYNEQFF.